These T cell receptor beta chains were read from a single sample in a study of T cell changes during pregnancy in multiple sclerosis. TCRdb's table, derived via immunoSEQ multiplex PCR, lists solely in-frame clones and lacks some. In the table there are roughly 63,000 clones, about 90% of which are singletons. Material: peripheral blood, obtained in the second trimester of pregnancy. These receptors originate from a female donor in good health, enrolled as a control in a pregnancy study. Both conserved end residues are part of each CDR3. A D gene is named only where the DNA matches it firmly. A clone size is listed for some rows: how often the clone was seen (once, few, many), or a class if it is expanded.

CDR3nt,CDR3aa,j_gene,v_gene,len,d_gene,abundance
TGTGCCAGCAGCTTAGCCACGGCGGGGGCGTACAATGAGCAGTTCTTC,CASSLATAGAYNEQFF,TRBJ2-1,TRBV7-2,16,-,-
TGTGCCAGCAGTTCCGGACAGCCTAATCAGCCCCAGCATTTT,CASSSGQPNQPQHF,TRBJ1-5,TRBV28,14,-,-
TGTGCCAGCAGTTTAGTCACTAGCGGGATCTCCTACGAGCAGTACTTC,CASSLVTSGISYEQYF,TRBJ2-7,TRBV28,16,TRBD2,-
TGTGCCAGCAGTTACTCTATGGGCCTAAGGTACGAGCAGTACTTC,CASSYSMGLRYEQYF,TRBJ2-7,TRBV6-5,15,-,-
TGTGCCACCAGCAGCCAAACAGGGAACACTGAAGCTTTCTTT,CATSSQTGNTEAFF,TRBJ1-1,TRBV15,14,-,-
TGTGCCAGCAGTTCGGGACTAGCGGGAGTAATCGGGGAGCTGTTTTTT,CASSSGLAGVIGELFF,TRBJ2-2,TRBV13,16,TRBD2,-
TGTGCCAGCAGTTTATCGGTACCCAATCAGCCCCAGCATTTT,CASSLSVPNQPQHF,TRBJ1-5,TRBV28,14,-,-
TGTGCCAGCAGTACGAGACTAGCGGGACCCAGAGGGGGCGAGCAGTACTTC,CASSTRLAGPRGGEQYF,TRBJ2-7,TRBV2,17,TRBD2,-
TGTGCCAGTAGTATTGGGCCGAACACTGAAGCTTTCTTT,CASSIGPNTEAFF,TRBJ1-1,TRBV19,13,-,once
TGTGCCAGCACCGAAGAGGGGAGGTCAGATACGCAGTATTTT,CASTEEGRSDTQYF,TRBJ2-3,TRBV6-5,14,-,-
TGTGCCAGCAGTCAACAGGGAATCTACTATGGCTACACCTTC,CASSQQGIYYGYTF,TRBJ1-2,TRBV5-8,14,-,-
TGTGCCAGCTCACCCCTCCCCTTCTTTAATAATTCACCCCTCCACTTT,CASSPLPFFNNSPLHF,TRBJ1-6,TRBV18,16,-,-
TGTGCCAGCAGCTTGAGGGCTTTGTCACCGGGACAGGGAGGTGGCTACACCTTC,CASSLRALSPGQGGGYTF,TRBJ1-2,TRBV7-9,18,TRBD1,once
TGTGCCAGCTCGAGACGGGGGAGCTACGAGCAGTACTTC,CASSRRGSYEQYF,TRBJ2-7,TRBV5-6,13,-,-
TGTGCCAGCTCATCGCGCCCATACAATGAGCAGTTCTTC,CASSSRPYNEQFF,TRBJ2-1,TRBV27,13,-,-
TGTGCCAGCAGTTACCCCAGGGGAGAAGGGAATGGCTACACCTTC,CASSYPRGEGNGYTF,TRBJ1-2,TRBV6-5,15,-,-
TGTGCCACCCCTAGCCCCGCCTATGGCTACACCTTC,CATPSPAYGYTF,TRBJ1-2,TRBV2,12,-,-
TGTGCCAGTATTGCCCTCCTTGGAGGCAATCAGCCCCAGCATTTT,CASIALLGGNQPQHF,TRBJ1-5,TRBV19,15,-,-
TGTGCCCAGGTGAGGACAGAGAAGGCTTTCTTT,CAQVRTEKAFF,TRBJ1-1,TRBV2,11,-,-
TGTGCCAGCAGTAAGTCTCTTGGGGGGGCTCGATACACTGAAGCTTTCTTT,CASSKSLGGARYTEAFF,TRBJ1-1,TRBV9,17,-,-
TGTGCCAGCAGTAACCCCACTAGCAACCAAGAGACCCAGTACTTC,CASSNPTSNQETQYF,TRBJ2-5,TRBV6-6,15,-,-
TGTGCCAGCAGATTACAGGGGAGTGAGCAGTTCTTC,CASRLQGSEQFF,TRBJ2-1,TRBV6-1,12,TRBD1,-
TGTGCCAGCAGTTTCGAGGGTTGGGGCACTGAAGCTTTCTTT,CASSFEGWGTEAFF,TRBJ1-1,TRBV28,14,-,-
TGCAGTGCTTACTATCGGTTTGAGCAGTTCTTC,CSAYYRFEQFF,TRBJ2-1,TRBV20-1,11,-,-
TGTGCCAGCAGTTTAGGGCCTCTCTACAATGAGCAGTTCTTC,CASSLGPLYNEQFF,TRBJ2-1,TRBV27,14,-,-
TGTGCCAGCAGTTACTCGGGGCCTATCGGCGATACGCAGTATTTT,CASSYSGPIGDTQYF,TRBJ2-3,TRBV6-5,15,-,-